The rows below give T cell receptor beta chains drawn from one sample of a study of blood T cells in healthy people across ages. TCRdb ran MiXCR on the 5' RACE reads and lists one entry per CDR3 protein. Counted here are 630,000 or so distinct CDR3 sequences, 25% to 30% occurring once; the ten biggest clones make up about 15%. The sample taken for sequencing was blood. The receptors were gathered from a woman of 80 years or more in good health. CDR3s include the opening cysteine and the closing phenylalanine or tryptophan. D genes are given only for firm matches. Only some rows state a clone size, as once, few, many or a class for expanded clones.

size | J | length | D | V | DNA | CDR3
many | TRBJ2-3 | 15 | TRBD2 | TRBV5-1 | TGCGCCAGCAGCTTGGCGGCGGGGGGGCTCGATACGCAGTATTTT | CASSLAAGGLDTQYF
many | TRBJ2-3 | 17 | TRBD1 | TRBV7-3 | TGTGCCAGCAGCGTACAAACAGGGGGCGTTGGCACAGATACGCAGTATTTT | CASSVQTGGVGTDTQYF
many | TRBJ2-3 | 15 | TRBD2 | TRBV10-3 | TGTGCCACCGGGACTAGCGGGGGGATTGCAGATACGCAGTATTTT | CATGTSGGIADTQYF
many | TRBJ2-1 | 16 | TRBD1 | TRBV14 | TGTGCCAGCAGCCAAGAACCTGGACAGGGAGACAATGAGCAGTTCTTC | CASSQEPGQGDNEQFF
- | TRBJ1-4 | 14 | - | TRBV4-1 | TGCGCCAGCAGACTACAAGGGACGGGTGAAAAACGGTTTTTT | CASRLQGTGEKRFF
few | TRBJ2-3 | 15 | TRBD2 | TRBV20-1 | TGCAGTGCTAGCAGGCCGGGGGGGGGCACAGATACGCAGTATTTT | CSASRPGGGTDTQYF
- | TRBJ2-5 | 11 | - | TRBV15 | TGTGCCACCAGCGGGGACAATGAGCGGTACTTC | CATSGDNERYF
many | TRBJ2-7 | 14 | TRBD1 | TRBV28 | TGTGCCAGCAGTCTACTCGGGACAGGGAATGAGCAGTACTTC | CASSLLGTGNEQYF
- | TRBJ1-1 | 12 | - | TRBV29-1 | TGCAGCGTAAAGACCGGGAACACTGAAGCTTTCTTT | CSVKTGNTEAFF
few | TRBJ2-2 | 15 | TRBD2 | TRBV7-6 | TGTGCCAGCAGCCCGACTAGCGGATACACCGGGGAGCTGTTTTTT | CASSPTSGYTGELFF
few | TRBJ1-5 | 18 | - | TRBV20-1 | TGCAGTGCTGGAGTCGCTGGGGGGGGCGACTCCGGTTTTCAGCCCCAGCATTTT | CSAGVAGGGDSGFQPQHF
many | TRBJ1-5 | 12 | - | TRBV29-1 | TGCAGCGTTGTCCTGCCCAATCAGCCCCAGCATTTT | CSVVLPNQPQHF
- | TRBJ2-7 | 14 | TRBD2 | TRBV29-1 | TGCAGCGTTGAACTGGGACTAGCGTCCTCTGAGCAGTACTTC | CSVELGLASSEQYF
many | TRBJ1-2 | 13 | - | TRBV7-9 | TGTGCCAGCAGCTTAGAGGGGACCAGTGGCTACACCTTC | CASSLEGTSGYTF
many | TRBJ1-6 | 14 | - | TRBV27 | TGTGCCAGCAGTTTAAATGTAGGGCAGTCACCCCTCCACTTT | CASSLNVGQSPLHF
many | TRBJ2-3 | 16 | TRBD1 | TRBV27 | TGTGCCAGCTCCCCAGACAGGGCGCGAAGCACAGATACGCAGTATTTT | CASSPDRARSTDTQYF
few | TRBJ2-6 | 17 | - | TRBV5-1 | TGCGCCAGCAGTCGACAGGGACTAGACTCTGGGGCCAACGTCCTGACTTTC | CASSRQGLDSGANVLTF
many | TRBJ1-5 | 16 | TRBD1 | TRBV6-1 | TGTGCCAGCAGTGAATACAGGGGGCAAGGCAATCAGCCCCAGCATTTT | CASSEYRGQGNQPQHF
few | TRBJ1-2 | 17 | TRBD1 | TRBV28 | TGTGCCAGCAGGTTTTTAATTCGTGGCAGGGGGACTCATGGCTACACCTTC | CASRFLIRGRGTHGYTF
few | TRBJ2-7 | 14 | - | TRBV5-6 | TGTGCCAGCAGCGGGGGGGACAGGATGAACGAGCAGTACTTC | CASSGGDRMNEQYF
- | TRBJ2-3 | 14 | - | TRBV12-3/TRBV12-4 | TGTGCCAGCAGTTTAGGAGTGAGAAAAGATGTGCAGTATTTT | CASSLGVRKDVQYF
- | TRBJ1-2 | 14 | TRBD1 | TRBV7-2 | TGTGCCAGCAGCACCAGGGACAGGGCAGGCGGCTACACCTTC | CASSTRDRAGGYTF
many | TRBJ2-4 | 13 | TRBD1 | TRBV11-2 | TGTGCCAGCAGTAAAACAGGGGTTGACATTCAGTACTTC | CASSKTGVDIQYF
few | TRBJ1-2 | 16 | TRBD1 | TRBV11-2 | TGTGCCAGCAGCCCTCGACCGACAGGGGGAATCTATGGCTACACCTTC | CASSPRPTGGIYGYTF
- | TRBJ1-5 | 14 | - | TRBV28 | TGTGCCAGCAGTTTGAGGGGGTGGTTTCAGCCCCAGCATTTT | CASSLRGWFQPQHF
- | TRBJ1-2 | 12 | - | TRBV20-1 | TGCAGTGCTAGACTGGGGGACTATGGCTACACCTTC | CSARLGDYGYTF
many | TRBJ2-6 | 16 | - | TRBV7-3 | TGTGCCAGCAGTCCGACCTCAGGGGCTGGGGCCAACGTCCTGACTTTC | CASSPTSGAGANVLTF
few | TRBJ1-1 | 16 | - | TRBV20-1 | TGCAGTGCCACACGCCCCGCAACAGGGTCGAACACTGAAGCTTTCTTT | CSATRPATGSNTEAFF
many | TRBJ2-6 | 18 | TRBD1 | TRBV7-3 | TGTGCCAGCAGCTCGACAGGGTCCCTTTTCTCTGGGGCCAACGTCCTGACTTTC | CASSSTGSLFSGANVLTF
many | TRBJ2-7 | 15 | - | TRBV25-1 | TGTGCCAGCAGTGTGGGGACGGCTGCCTTCTACGAGCAGTACTTC | CASSVGTAAFYEQYF
few | TRBJ2-6 | 18 | - | TRBV5-1 | TGCGCCAGCAGCTTGTATGGAGCTCTGGACTCTGGGGCCAACGTCCTGACTTTC | CASSLYGALDSGANVLTF
- | TRBJ2-2 | 14 | - | TRBV15 | TGTGCCACCAGCAGAGATTGGTCCACCGGGGAGCTGTTTTTT | CATSRDWSTGELFF
many | TRBJ2-1 | 14 | - | TRBV28 | TGTGCCAGCCTGGGGGGGGGCCAGTTGAATGAGCAGTTCTTC | CASLGGGQLNEQFF
many | TRBJ2-3 | 13 | - | TRBV3-1 | TGTGCCAGCAGCCAACCCGACACAGATACGCAGTATTTT | CASSQPDTDTQYF
many | TRBJ2-7 | 15 | - | TRBV5-6 | TGTGCCAGCAGCACGCCGGGACGGAGCTCCTACGAGCAGTACTTC | CASSTPGRSSYEQYF
- | TRBJ2-3 | 17 | TRBD2 | TRBV20-1 | TGCAGTGCCCCAGGGGGGACTAGCGGCTACATGGGGGATACGCAGTATTTT | CSAPGGTSGYMGDTQYF
- | TRBJ2-2 | 18 | TRBD2 | TRBV4-2 | TGTGCCAGCAGCCCTACCGGGCGGGGGGGCACGAACACCGGGGAGCTGTTTTTT | CASSPTGRGGTNTGELFF
- | TRBJ2-2 | 18 | TRBD2 | TRBV28 | TGTGCCAGCAGCCTATCGCGACTAGCGGGGTTGAACACCGGGGAGCTGTTTTTT | CASSLSRLAGLNTGELFF
- | TRBJ2-1 | 16 | TRBD2 | TRBV7-6 | TGTGCCAGCAGCTTAGGTAGCGGGGGAACGGGGGAGACCCAGTTCTTC | CASSLGSGGTGETQFF
- | TRBJ1-2 | 13 | - | TRBV2 | TGTGCCAGCAATGGGGTTGGTGACTATGGCTACACCTTC | CASNGVGDYGYTF
many | TRBJ2-7 | 15 | TRBD1 | TRBV20-1 | TGCAGTGCCGCCTCTCCGGGGACAGGGGGATACGAGCAGTACTTC | CSAASPGTGGYEQYF
many | TRBJ2-6 | 16 | TRBD1 | TRBV20-1 | TGCAGTGCTCCAAGGACAGGGGGCCCTGGGGCCAACGTCCTGACTTTC | CSAPRTGGPGANVLTF
- | TRBJ2-7 | 14 | - | TRBV7-2 | TGTGCCAGCAGCCCCCAGGGGATCCTATACGAGCAGTACTTC | CASSPQGILYEQYF
many | TRBJ2-5 | 16 | - | TRBV12-3/TRBV12-4 | TGTGCCAGCAGTTTTTATATCGGGGGCAGGGTAGAGACCCAGTACTTC | CASSFYIGGRVETQYF
many | TRBJ1-4 | 14 | - | TRBV5-1 | TGCGCCAGCAGCTTGCTAGTCGGGGGAGAAAAACTGTTTTTT | CASSLLVGGEKLFF
many | TRBJ2-1 | 15 | - | TRBV9 | TGTGCCAGCAGCCCCCGGGCAAGCGGTTACAATGAGCAGTTCTTC | CASSPRASGYNEQFF